This T cell receptor (beta chain) appears in the sequencing data of a study of blood T cell repertoires in COVID-19. CDR1 and CDR2 from the germline V gene are PRHDT and FYEKMQ (reference sequence). V gave up 5 bases and J gave up 5 bases, with 13 bases separating them. The CDR3 spans 14 residues. Sequencing was performed with immunoSEQ multiplex PCR; in TCRdb, only in-frame clones are kept and a portion is missing. The sample yields a few hundred thousand clones, about 85% seen once. This TCR was sampled from a middle-aged man with acute or convalescent COVID-19. The sequencing input was peripheral blood. The rearrangement links TRBV13 to TRBJ1-3; tentative D call: TRBD1 (6 bases). For the CDR3, the DNA is TGTGCCAGCAGCCTACAGGGAGTTAGAAACACCATATATTTT. Its translation: CASSLQGVRNTIYF.